A single sample gave rise to the 15 T cell receptor beta chains below, sequenced in a study of OX40 agonist ivuxolimab in advanced cancers. Assay: immunoSEQ multiplex PCR; the TCRdb copy retains only in-frame clones and omits some. The table records around 70,000 clones, over 80% of them present only once. Here the sequenced sample was CD4+ or CD8+ T cells sorted from blood, taken in a trial of the OX40 agonist ivuxolimab. Every receptor here comes from an adult with an advanced solid tumor such as melanoma, head and neck, liver or kidney cancer.

CDR3 region: CASSPTPLAGNTIYF. In DNA, the CDR3 is TGTGCCAGCTCACCTACTCCACTGGCTGGAAACACCATATATTTT. The V call is TRBV18, the J call TRBJ1-3; no reliable D call. V gave up 3 bases and J gave up 2 bases, with 11 bases separating them. The CDR3 is 15 amino acids. Germline V gene lookup returns CDR1 KGHSH and CDR2 LQKENI. Supplemented by reference TRBV18 and TRBJ1-3, the full variable domain reads NAGVMQNPRHLVRRRGQEARLRCSPMKGHSHVYWYRQLPEEGLKFMVYLQKENIIDESGMPKERFSAEFPKEGPSILRIQQVVRGDSAAYFCASSPTPLAGNTIYFGEGSWLTVV.

This clone was seen a few times. This sequence joins TRBV19 and TRBJ2-7; 7 bases are shared with TRBD1. Germline V gives CDR1 LNHDA, CDR2 SQIVND (reference sequence). Trimming cost V 7 bases and J 2 bases; bases outside gene matches: 5. This CDR3 is 13 amino acids long. The CDR3 region is CASIRDSPYEQYF. The CDR3 DNA follows: TGTGCCAGTATCCGGGACAGCCCCTACGAGCAGTACTTC.

This clone was counted between two and nine times. The V gene is TRBV7-3, the J gene TRBJ2-7, with 11 bases aligning to TRBD1. Germline CDR1 and CDR2: SGHTA and FQGTGA. This CDR3 is 16 amino acids long. With V trimmed by 2 bases and J by 4 bases, 7 bases remained unmatched. This CDR3 is CASSLAGQGALYEQYF. The CDR3 DNA reads as TGTGCCAGCAGCTTAGCCGGACAGGGGGCGCTTTACGAGCAGTACTTC.

The rearrangement joins TRBV7-9 to TRBJ1-4; TRBD1 matches 9 bases. The germline V gene encodes CDR1 SEHNR and CDR2 FQNEAQ (reference sequence). The CDR3 contains 14 residues. V gave up 5 bases and J gave up 4 bases; unmatched junction bases: 2. The CDR3 protein is CASSTGQGNEKLFF. The DNA for the CDR3 is TGTGCCAGCAGCACGGGACAGGGTAATGAAAAACTGTTTTTT.

The chain carries TRBV15 and TRBJ1-5; D gene unclear. Germline CDR1 and CDR2: LNHNV and YYDKDF (reference sequence). Trimming left V 0 bases short and J 6 bases short, with 9 bases between. The CDR3 contains 14 residues. The CDR3 sequence: CATSRDYTSQPQHF. The CDR3 DNA reads TGTGCCACCAGCAGAGATTATACAAGTCAGCCCCAGCATTTT.

This clone is a singleton in its sample. The chain couples TRBV6-6 to TRBJ2-1; D not certain. Germline V lookup: CDR1 MNHNY, CDR2 SVGAGI (reference sequence). The V and J ends lost 3 bases and 0 bases respectively, with 9 bases between them. This CDR3 comprises 15 residues. The CDR3 region has the DNA TGTGCCAGCAGTTATACAGATAACTCCTACAATGAGCAGTTCTTC. It is translated as CASSYTDNSYNEQFF.

The CDR3 here is CATNRDSQETQYF. CDR3 DNA sequence: TGTGCCACTAACCGGGACAGCCAAGAGACCCAGTACTTC. The chain carries TRBV5-4 and TRBJ2-5; 7 nucleotides line up with TRBD1. Germline CDR1 and CDR2: SGHNT and YYREEE (reference sequence). The CDR3 is 13 residues long. Trimming removed 9 bases from V and 1 base from J; junction bases left unmatched: 6.

This chain links TRBV5-8 with TRBJ1-1, with D unclear. CDR3 size: 13 residues. V gave up 2 bases and J gave up 1 base, with 6 bases separating them. Germline lookup yields CDR1 SGHTS and CDR2 YDEGEE. This CDR3 reads CASSFGQNTEAFF. The CDR3 DNA sequence: TGTGCCAGCAGCTTTGGCCAGAACACTGAAGCTTTCTTT.

A word on this clone: The sample contains more than one DNA sequence encoding this CDR3. The CDR3 DNA reads TGTGCCAGTAGTATTCAGAATGAGCAGTTCTTC. As protein: CASSIQNEQFF. The gene calls are TRBV19 and TRBJ2-1, with D unresolved. The CDR3 loop spans 11 amino acids. In germline, CDR1 is LNHDA, CDR2 SQIVND (reference sequence). V was pared by 3 bases and J by 7 bases, with 4 bases between.

The J gene is TRBJ2-5, the V gene TRBV11-2; TRBD1 aligns across 7 bases. The trim removed 5 bases at V and 5 bases at J, leaving 8 bases unmatched. Germline CDR1 is SGHAT and CDR2 is FQNNGV. The CDR3 consists of 14 residues. The CDR3 DNA follows: TGTGCCAGCAGCCTGGGACAGAATGTGGAGACCCAGTACTTC. It is translated as CASSLGQNVETQYF.

The CDR3 spells CAISPEPNTEAFF. The DNA of the CDR3 is TGTGCCATCAGTCCCGAGCCTAACACTGAAGCTTTCTTT. The chain recombines TRBV10-3 with TRBJ1-1; the D is unclear. The CDR3 runs 13 residues. The germline V gene has CDR1 ENHRY and CDR2 SYGVKD. Trimming took 5 bases from V and 2 from J, leaving 9 bases between them.

This chain links TRBV28 with TRBJ2-1; D gene ambiguous. The germline CDR1 and CDR2 sequences are MDHEN and SYDVKM. The CDR3 has 14 amino acids. V was cut by 5 bases and J by 3 bases, with 11 bases left in between. The CDR3 is CASSEIGSYNEQFF. Here the CDR3 DNA reads TGTGCCAGCAGTGAGATCGGCAGCTACAATGAGCAGTTCTTC.

The chain carries TRBV19 and TRBJ1-3; D call uncertain. Trimming stripped 1 base from V and 1 base from J, with 5 bases between. This CDR3 is built from 14 residues. Germline loops: CDR1 LNHDA, CDR2 SQIVND (reference sequence). The CDR3 DNA is TGTGCCAGTAGTATAGGTTCTTCTGGAAACACCATATATTTT. It encodes CASSIGSSGNTIYF. The full variable domain, with the rest looked up from reference TRBV19 and TRBJ1-3, is DGGITQSPKYLFRKEGQNVTLSCEQNLNHDAMYWYRQDPGQGLRLIYYSQIVNDFQKGDIAEGYSVSREKKESFPLTVTSAQKNPTAFYLCASSIGSSGNTIYFGEGSWLTVV.

The chain combines TRBV7-9 with TRBJ1-1, with D tentatively TRBD1 (5 bases). Germline CDR1 is SEHNR and CDR2 is FQNEAQ (reference sequence). CDR3 size: 15 residues. The V gene lost 1 base and the J gene lost 4 bases, with 13 bases spanning the gap. The CDR3 loop is CASSLVGGVSTEAFF. The DNA of the CDR3 is TGTGCCAGCAGCTTAGTTGGGGGAGTAAGCACTGAAGCTTTCTTT.

This chain links TRBV11-3 with TRBJ2-7, with 8 bases lining up with TRBD1. From germline, CDR1 is SGHNT and CDR2 YENEEA. The J segment lost 5 bases and the V segment lost 1 base, leaving 4 bases of the junction unmatched. This CDR3 is 14 amino acids long. The CDR3 coding sequence is TGTGCCAGCAGCTTAGCACAGGGGGGTAACGAGCAGTACTTC. This sequence encodes CASSLAQGGNEQYF.